One sample yielded the 13 T cell receptor beta chains listed below, sequenced in a study of cytomegalovirus exposure and HLA in healthy donors. The PCR ran on 60 Vbeta and 13 Jbeta primers. Assay used: immunoSEQ multiplex PCR; TCRdb lists only in-frame clones, some missing. The data hold over 100,000 clones, with over 60% observed a single time. Material: PBMCs. All receptors come from a female donor in good health and CMV-seronegative.

This rearrangement joins TRBV14 to TRBJ2-1, with 10 nucleotides matching TRBD2. The CDR3 has 13 amino acids. Per germline, CDR1 SGHDN and CDR2 FVKESK. The V gene end was trimmed by 0 bases and the J gene end by 13 bases; junction bases not matched to a gene: 3. CDR3: CASSQDLAGEQFF. DNA for the CDR3: TGTGCCAGCAGCCAAGACCTAGCGGGGGAACAGTTCTTC.

The chain couples TRBV7-3 to TRBJ2-3, with unresolved D. CDR3 length equals 13 residues. V was pared by 1 base and J by 8 bases, with 10 bases between. Germline V CDR1 and CDR2: SGHTA, FQGTGA. CDR3 amino acids: CASSLSSGGTQYF. CDR3 DNA: TGTGCCAGCAGCTTAAGTTCGGGTGGTACGCAGTATTTT. Drawing the rest from reference TRBV7-3 and TRBJ2-3, the complete variable domain is GAGVSQTPSNKVTEKGKYVELRCDPISGHTALYWYRQSLGQGPEFLIYFQGTGAADDSGLPNDRFFAVRPEGSVSTLKIQRTERGDSAVYLCASSLSSGGTQYFGPGTRLTVL.

This chain joins TRBV2 and TRBJ1-3; D not resolved. CDR1 and CDR2 from the germline V gene are SNHLY and FYNNEI. CDR3 size: 13 residues. The ends were cut back, 4 bases at V and 3 bases at J, with 7 bases in the middle. The chain's CDR3 is CASSVYIGNTIYF. The DNA of the CDR3 is TGTGCCAGCAGTGTTTACATTGGAAACACCATATATTTT.

This clone occurred a few times. The chain has TRBV6-6 and TRBJ2-1, with D maybe TRBD1 (6 bases). Germline lookup yields CDR1 MNHNY and CDR2 SVGAGI (reference sequence). Trimming pared 5 bases from V and 7 bases from J, leaving 18 bases between. The CDR3 extends over 15 amino acids. CDR3: CASSNGDRRANEQFF. CDR3 coding DNA: TGTGCCAGCAGTAACGGAGACAGGCGAGCGAATGAGCAGTTCTTC.

V gene TRBV5-1 combines with J gene TRBJ1-2, with 7 bases aligning to TRBD1. V shed 2 bases, J shed 8 bases, and the junction held 9 bases outside the gene matches. The CDR3 is 14 amino acids. Germline lookup yields CDR1 SGHRS and CDR2 YFSETQ. The CDR3 sequence: CASSFPGGRGGYTF. The CDR3 DNA sequence: TGCGCCAGCAGCTTCCCAGGGGGACGGGGGGGCTACACCTTC.

The chain joins TRBV2 to TRBJ2-7; D might be TRBD2 (6 bases). Germline values: CDR1 SNHLY, CDR2 FYNNEI. CDR3 size: 14 residues. V was pared by 4 bases and J by 2 bases, with 12 bases between. The CDR3 nucleotides are TGTGCCAGCAGTGTTAATAGCGGACCCTACGAGCAGTACTTC. Encoded protein: CASSVNSGPYEQYF.

This chain joins TRBV19 and TRBJ2-5; TRBD2 aligns across 9 bases. Trimming took 3 bases from V and 4 from J; bases not matched to a gene: 12. Germline V gene sequence: CDR1 LNHDA, CDR2 SQIVND (reference sequence). The CDR3 extends over 17 amino acids. The CDR3 DNA sequence: TGTGCCAGTAGTATTGGGGGCGGGGGGGCCGTAGGAGAGACCCAGTACTTC. Its protein is CASSIGGGGAVGETQYF.

About this clone: This sample also contains other DNA sequences that code for the same CDR3. The gene calls are TRBV7-2 and TRBJ1-5; no definite D call. V lost 5 bases and J lost 3, with 8 bases in between. Germline CDR1 is SGHTA and CDR2 is FQGNSA. This CDR3 region has 13 residues. The CDR3 nucleotides read TGTGCCAGCAGCCTTGGACTCAATCAGCCCCAGCATTTT. Its protein is CASSLGLNQPQHF.

This sequence joins TRBV7-9 and TRBJ2-1; a possible D gene is TRBD1 (6 bases). Germline V lookup: CDR1 SEHNR, CDR2 FQNEAQ (reference sequence). The CDR3 length is 16 residues. The ends were cut back, 5 bases at V and 10 bases at J, with 24 bases in the middle. DNA for the CDR3: TGTGCCAGCAGCGGATCCCGGCAGGGGCGGAGGTTGGAGCAGTTCTTC. It yields the protein CASSGSRQGRRLEQFF.

This clone showed up just a few times. This chain joins TRBV10-2 and TRBJ1-2, with a possible D match to TRBD1 (6 bases). The V gene lost 8 bases and the J gene lost 4 bases, with 11 bases spanning the gap. The CDR3 extends over 12 amino acids. Germline CDR1 and CDR2: WSHSY and SAAADI. This CDR3 reads CASGKDSYGYTF. The CDR3 region has the DNA TGCGCCAGCGGTAAGGACAGCTATGGCTACACCTTC.

V is TRBV11-2 and J is TRBJ2-1; TRBD2 agrees at 7 bases. V dropped 3 bases and J dropped 7; count of bases not matched to a gene: 6. Germline CDR1 reads SGHAT; CDR2 reads FQNNGV. This CDR3 is built from 14 residues. The CDR3 nucleotides read TGTGCCAGCAGCTTCCCGGGGGGTACGAATGAGCAGTTCTTC. This gives the protein CASSFPGGTNEQFF.

In its sample, this clone was seen a few times. The J gene is TRBJ1-4, the V gene TRBV7-9; D unresolved. V gave up 5 bases and J gave up 8 bases, with 12 bases separating them. Germline lookup yields CDR1 SEHNR and CDR2 FQNEAQ (reference sequence). The CDR3 covers 13 residues. CDR3 bases: TGTGCCAGCAGCCCCGGTAGAGGCGAAAAACTGTTTTTT. As protein: CASSPGRGEKLFF.

The chain links TRBV5-8 to TRBJ2-7, with a possible D match to TRBD1 (6 bases). Trimming shortened V by 0 bases and J by 5 bases, and 12 bases separated the two germline ends. Germline V gives CDR1 SGHTS, CDR2 YDEGEE. This CDR3 has 14 amino acids. CDR3 sequence reads: CASSLGQGIDEQYF. The CDR3 nucleotides read TGTGCCAGCAGCTTGGGTCAGGGGATCGACGAGCAGTACTTC.